The text below deals with one T cell receptor (beta chain). Its antigen is unidentified. This CDR3 has 15 residues. Trimming shortened V by 6 bases and J by 5 bases, and 19 bases separated the two germline ends. Germline CDR1 MNHNY, CDR2 SVGAGI (reference sequence). Deep-resolution sequencing targeted roughly 200,000 T cell genomes in pre-culture CD4+ samples. Profiled with immunoSEQ multiplex PCR; TCRdb holds only in-frame clones, not every one. The data show about 73,000 clones, about 82% seen once. The record originates from a study of T cell repertoires and HLA-DP antigens. Study-wide background: Pre-culture CD4+ samples used around 1,200 ng DNA versus around 220 ng for CD137+CD4+ sorts.

CD4+ T cells were isolated untouched, about 98% pure. The chain has TRBV6-6 and TRBJ2-5; D might be TRBD2 (7 bases). This sequence originates from a man between 60 and 75 years old in good health and CMV-seronegative. What was sequenced was CD4+ T cells from PBMCs. The CDR3 coding sequence is TGTGCCAGCAGCCCTGTTGGGGGGGCGAGGGAGACCCAGTACTTC. It encodes CASSPVGGARETQYF.